This TCR beta chain was sequenced for a study of human T cells and chemical hapten exposure. About the research overall: A mostly female patient group had alopecia areata, totalis or universalis.

This clonotype was found many times. Antigen unknown. It was the library that attached unique molecular identifiers to individual cDNA molecules. Via MiXCR, TCRdb re-called the RACE reads, giving one row per CDR3 protein. The table includes about 120,000 distinct CDR3 sequences, 12% detected once. The time point denotes: patch test 1, 2 weeks after DPC sensitization. Treatment here: therapeutic diphenylcyclopropenone sensitization with weekly scalp DPC. The CDR3 spans 15 residues. With 4 bases clipped from V and 5 bases from J, the junction kept 6 bases outside the gene matches. Germline lookup yields CDR1 KGHSH and CDR2 LQKENI. General study results and limits: TCRs at a frequency above 1 in 1000 stayed unchanged with DPC sensitization. PT1 expanded TCR numbers tracked positively with patch test score.

The receptor comes from a woman aged 45-60 years with alopecia areata. Some clones in this sample may be carry-over from other donors' samples. The V and J genes are TRBV18 and TRBJ2-7, with 12 bases fitting TRBD2. The sequences come from whole blood, collected in connection with sensitization to the hapten diphenylcyclopropenone (DPC). CDR3 protein: CASSRTSGGYDEQYF. CDR3 sequence (DNA): TGTGCCAGCTCACGCACTAGCGGGGGGTACGACGAGCAGTACTTC.